Listed below are T cell receptor beta chains from one sample, sequenced in a study of T cells after posttransplantation cyclophosphamide. Repertoires were generated with immunoSEQ multiplex PCR, while TCRdb's copy carries only in-frame clones and drops some. The repertoire consists of thousands of clones, none detected only once. This sample comprised PBMCs, obtained after allogeneic stem cell transplant with posttransplant cyclophosphamide. These receptors were taken from a male patient between 18 and 35 years old who received an allogeneic stem cell transplant from an unrelated donor, was CMV-positive, and had acute and chronic GVHD. The T cells may partly be graft donor cells. CDR3s include the opening cysteine and the closing phenylalanine or tryptophan. The D gene is left open where the match is weak. Expanded clones get a size class; other rows say once, few or many, or leave the size out.

TRBV5-6	TRBJ2-3	many	.	TGTGCCTCGAGTTTAGATACGCAGTATTTT	CASSLDTQYF
TRBV18	TRBJ1-3	many	TRBD1	TGTGCCAGCTCACAGGACAGGTCTATCGGAAACACCATATATTTT	CASSQDRSIGNTIYF
TRBV7-9	TRBJ1-1	many	.	TGTGCCAGCAGCTTAGGTCAGGGCGGCTCGGTCACTGAAGCTTTCTTT	CASSLGQGGSVTEAFF
TRBV6-1	TRBJ1-2	medium-sized	.	TGTGCCAGCAGAGAGCGGGAAAGGGACTATGGCTACACCTTC	CASRERERDYGYTF
TRBV6-5	TRBJ2-2	many	.	TGTGCCAGCAGACCCGGACAGAGCACCGGGGAGCTGTTTTTT	CASRPGQSTGELFF
TRBV6-5	TRBJ1-4	many	.	TGTGCCAGCAGTTACAGGGCAGGGTCGGATGAAAAACTGTTTTTT	CASSYRAGSDEKLFF
TRBV5-1	TRBJ2-3	many	TRBD1	TGCGCCAGCAGCCCAAGGACAGGCCTCACAGATACGCAGTATTTT	CASSPRTGLTDTQYF
TRBV4-1	TRBJ2-5	many	.	TGCGCCAGCAGCCAAGATCCGGACTCGGGAGAGACCCAGTACTTC	CASSQDPDSGETQYF
TRBV9	TRBJ2-1	many	.	TGTGCCAGCAGCGCTACGCTCGTGGAGCAGTTCTTC	CASSATLVEQFF
TRBV4-2	TRBJ1-2	many	.	TGTGCCAGCAGCCCGTCACAGGGCTCGAGGAATGGCTACACCTTC	CASSPSQGSRNGYTF
TRBV7-2	TRBJ1-2	many	.	TGTGCCAGCGAGGGAGGGCAGAACTATGGCTACACCTTC	CASEGGQNYGYTF
TRBV6-4	TRBJ1-1	medium-sized	.	TGTGCCAGCAGACTGGGGCAGCACACTGAAGCTTTCTTT	CASRLGQHTEAFF
TRBV28	TRBJ1-1	medium-sized	TRBD1	TGTGCCAGCAGTCTAAAACAGGGGGCGTTTGTGGCTGAAGCTTTCTTT	CASSLKQGAFVAEAFF
TRBV5-1	TRBJ2-3	many	.	TGCGCCAGCAGACCTCTAGCTACGAACACAGATACGCAGTATTTT	CASRPLATNTDTQYF
TRBV7-9	TRBJ2-1	many	TRBD1	TGTGCCAGCAGCACGGACAGGGGCGGGAATGAGCAGTTCTTC	CASSTDRGGNEQFF
TRBV5-6	TRBJ1-3	many	.	TGTGCCAGCAGCCCGGGCGGGGACACCATATATTTT	CASSPGGDTIYF
TRBV27	TRBJ2-7	many	TRBD1	TGTGCCAGCAGTGGAAACAGGGGCGCCTACGAGCAGTACTTC	CASSGNRGAYEQYF
TRBV19	TRBJ1-4	many	.	TGTGCCAGTAGTATGTCGGGGGAGGGGATGAGGGAAAAACTGTTTTTT	CASSMSGEGMREKLFF
TRBV4-3	TRBJ2-7	many	.	TGCGCCAGCAGCCAAGAGTGGGGACAAGCCTACGAGCAGTACTTC	CASSQEWGQAYEQYF
TRBV5-4	TRBJ1-6	many	TRBD1	TGTGCCAGCAGCCACAACAGGGGGACTATAAGGGCACCCCTCCACTTT	CASSHNRGTIRAPLHF
TRBV5-5	TRBJ1-3	medium-sized	.	TGTGCCAGCAGCCTGGAGGGCAGGGAGGAAAACACCATATATTTT	CASSLEGREENTIYF
TRBV5-1	TRBJ1-4	many	.	TGCGCCAGCAGCTTGGGGGACAACATTGCGGAAAAACTGTTTTTT	CASSLGDNIAEKLFF
TRBV7-8	TRBJ1-3	many	TRBD1	TGTGCCAGCAGCTTTTCGGACAGGGGCTCTGGAAACACCATATATTTT	CASSFSDRGSGNTIYF
TRBV19	TRBJ1-1	.	.	TGTGCCAGTAGTATCATTAGCGCTGCCCGGGGGAACACTGAAGCTTTCTTT	CASSIISAARGNTEAFF
TRBV7-8	TRBJ1-6	many	.	TGTGCCAGCAGCTTAGCGGGGGCAGGTGCCCCTAATTCACCCCTCCACTTT	CASSLAGAGAPNSPLHF
TRBV4-3	TRBJ2-2	many	TRBD1	TGCGCCAGCAGCCAAGGCGTAGGGACAGGGGTCAACACCGGGGAGCTGTTTTTT	CASSQGVGTGVNTGELFF
TRBV5-6	TRBJ1-2	many	.	TGTGCCAGCAGCTTGAAAGAGGGCTACACCTTC	CASSLKEGYTF
TRBV7-2	TRBJ2-2	many	TRBD1	TGTGCCAGCAGCTTAGTACAGGGGGCGTCCGGGGAGCTGTTTTTT	CASSLVQGASGELFF
TRBV28	TRBJ1-4	many	.	TGTGCCAGCAGCCTGACAGGAGGAACGACTAATGAAAAACTGTTTTTT	CASSLTGGTTNEKLFF
TRBV6-6	TRBJ2-6	many	.	TGTGCCAGCATGGTCAGGGCTGGGGCCAACGTCCTGACTTTC	CASMVRAGANVLTF
TRBV27	TRBJ1-1	many	.	TGTGCCAGCAGTTGGACGGGCGGGGTCACTGAAGCTTTCTTT	CASSWTGGVTEAFF
TRBV29-1	TRBJ1-3	many	TRBD1	TGCAGCGTTGGGACAGGGGCTGGAAACACCATATATTTT	CSVGTGAGNTIYF
TRBV5-1	TRBJ2-2	many	.	TGCGCCAGCAGCTTGGCCACTACCTACGGGACCGGGGAGCTGTTTTTT	CASSLATTYGTGELFF
TRBV30	TRBJ2-7	many	.	TGTGCCTGGAGTTCCAGGGACTACGAGCAGTACTTC	CAWSSRDYEQYF
TRBV27	TRBJ1-1	many	TRBD1	TGTGCCAGCGCAGGGACAGGGGTTTTGAACACTGAAGCTTTCTTT	CASAGTGVLNTEAFF
TRBV9	TRBJ2-3	many	.	TGTGCCAGCAGCGCTAGCCCGTCCACAGATACGCAGTATTTT	CASSASPSTDTQYF
TRBV7-2	TRBJ1-4	many	TRBD1	TGTGCCAGCAGGGGATCCGGGACAGGGGACAAACTGTTTTTT	CASRGSGTGDKLFF
TRBV28	TRBJ1-1	many	TRBD1	TGTGCCAGCAGCCTGCAGACAGGGTTCGCTTTCTTT	CASSLQTGFAFF
TRBV11-3	TRBJ2-1	few	TRBD2	TGTGCCAGCAGCCTCGGACTAGCTAGCGATGAGCAGTTCTTC	CASSLGLASDEQFF
TRBV4-1	TRBJ1-1	many	.	TGCGCCAGCAGCCAAGAGGCCGGAGGCAACACTGAAGCTTTCTTT	CASSQEAGGNTEAFF
TRBV6-1	TRBJ2-3	many	TRBD2	TGTGCCAGCAGTGAAGCGCTTTTGCGGGGGGGCCTAAATACGCAGTATTTT	CASSEALLRGGLNTQYF
TRBV11-2	TRBJ1-2	many	TRBD1	TGTGCCAGCAGCTTAGTGGGACAGGGGGGGTATGGCTACACCTTC	CASSLVGQGGYGYTF
TRBV20-1	TRBJ1-4	many	.	TGCACCACACACAGGGACGAAAAACTGTTTTTT	CTTHRDEKLFF
TRBV5-6	TRBJ1-2	many	TRBD1	TGTGCCAGCAGCTTCGGGACAGGGGTGGAGGGCTACACCTTC	CASSFGTGVEGYTF
TRBV7-9	TRBJ2-1	medium-sized	.	TGTGCCAGCAGCTTATATAACAGGGAGTACAATGAGCAGTTCTTC	CASSLYNREYNEQFF
TRBV27	TRBJ1-6	many	.	TGTGCCAGCAGTTCCCGGAGGGATTCACCCCTCCACTTT	CASSSRRDSPLHF
TRBV21-1	TRBJ1-2	many	.	TGTGCCAGCAGCAACAGGGGATGGAGTGGCTACACCTTC	CASSNRGWSGYTF
TRBV4-2	TRBJ1-5	many	.	TGTGCCAGCAGCCAAGATGGGGAGGGTAGCCAGCCCCAGCATTTT	CASSQDGEGSQPQHF
TRBV6-1	TRBJ2-3	many	.	TGTGCCAGCAGTGAATGGGGGAGGAGCACAGATACGCAGTATTTT	CASSEWGRSTDTQYF
TRBV9	TRBJ2-1	many	TRBD2	TGTGCCAGCAGCGCTGGGACTAGCGGGGCACACAATGAGCAGTTCTTC	CASSAGTSGAHNEQFF
TRBV4-2	TRBJ2-5	many	TRBD2	TGTGCCAGCAGCCAAGATTTGGGGGGGGTTGGGGAGACCCAGTACTTC	CASSQDLGGVGETQYF